The 2 T cell receptor beta chains below come from one sample, sequenced in a study of shared clonotypes between healthy human individuals. The repertoire was sequenced with immunoSEQ multiplex PCR; TCRdb's copy has only in-frame clones and lacks some. Among hundreds of thousands of clones listed, around 77% were seen once. What was sequenced was PBMCs. Receptors were obtained from a woman aged 35 to 49 in good health. Some clones in this sample may be carry-over from other donors' samples.

This clone was recorded at least ten times. The chain is built from TRBV2 and TRBJ2-5, with 8 bases identical to TRBD2. This CDR3 comprises 15 residues. The ends lost 4 bases at V and 2 bases at J; junction bases unmatched: 6. Germline V gene sequence: CDR1 SNHLY, CDR2 FYNNEI. The CDR3 reads CASSGGSGGQETQYF. In DNA, the CDR3 is TGTGCCAGCAGTGGGGGGAGCGGGGGACAAGAGACCCAGTACTTC.

The rearrangement links TRBV4-2 to TRBJ2-1; D may be TRBD2 (6 bases). V dropped 1 base and J dropped 12 bases, with 19 bases sitting between them. This CDR3 spans 15 amino acids. Per germline, CDR1 LGHNA and CDR2 YNFKEQ. The CDR3 region has the DNA TGTGCCAGCAGCCAAGTGGCTAGCGACTCGTTTGGGCAGTTCTTC. Translation gives CASSQVASDSFGQFF.